This TCR beta chain was captured by sequencing in a study of read filtering for tumor transcriptome and immune sequencing. Study as a whole: RNA-seq yielded only roughly 75 to 1,400 TCR reads, IR-seq about 4.05 to 11 million.

The CDR3 loop spans 17 amino acids. Trimming stripped 5 bases from V and 2 bases from J, with 22 bases between. CDR1 is SGHDT, CDR2 YYEEEE, per germline. General study results and limits: The CD138-negative fraction was mixed bone marrow immune cells, not pure T cells.

Bone marrow was sampled from every patient at the time of active disease. This library used 300 to 500 ng RNA and molecular barcoded adaptors spanning alpha/delta and beta/gamma chains. TCRdb fed the reads into MiXCR, producing one record per CDR3 protein. Here the sample spans around 25,000 distinct CDR3 sequences, roughly 22% being singletons. About this clonotype itself: The antigen remains unidentified. Lacking the conserved final phenylalanine or tryptophan, this CDR3 likely reflects a read error.

J is TRBJ1-2 and V is TRBV5-6; possibly TRBD1 for D (5 bases). Sequencing input: a population of CD138-negative cells sorted from bone marrow. The receptor comes from a donor over 35 with multiple myeloma. For the CDR3, the DNA is TGTGCCAGCAGATCGAATCGACAGTGGGGATCAAACTATGGCTACACCATC. Its translation: CASRSNRQWGSNYGYTI.